What follows are 3 T cell receptor beta chains derived from one specimen sequenced in a study of T cell responses to AZD1222 COVID-19 vaccine (dated by TCRdb to about 2021). The time point label, as the study defines it: about 28 days (+/-7) after the second vaccine dose. Libraries were constructed by the immunoSEQ multiplex PCR assay. TCRdb retrieved this table from immuneACCESS and kept in-frame rearrangements only. Not all clones are present; in checked studies, unresolved V genes account for under half, and no reason is known for the remainder. The sample includes approximately 25,000 clones, with 92% observed a single time. Approximately 7.6% of the sample rests with the top ten. The sequenced sample was peripheral blood, obtained 28 days after the second AZD1222 dose. Every receptor here comes from an adult who received the AZD1222 COVID-19 vaccine.

The chain recombines TRBV5-1 with TRBJ1-2; D unresolved. This CDR3 comprises 11 residues. The V gene's germline CDR1 is SGHRS and CDR2 YFSETQ. V lost 6 bases to trimming and J lost 1 base, with 4 bases between them. CDR3 in DNA: TGCGCCAGCACAGATAACTATGGCTACACCTTC. It encodes CASTDNYGYTF.

The CDR3: CATKGQGNTGELFF. DNA for the CDR3: TGTGCCACTAAGGGACAGGGGAACACCGGGGAGCTGTTTTTT. V gene TRBV19 combines with J gene TRBJ2-2; TRBD1 agrees at 9 bases. CDR1 is LNHDA, CDR2 SQIVND, per germline (reference sequence). V lost 10 bases and J lost 1; bases outside the gene matches: 4. The CDR3 has 14 residues.

This clone appeared once. The chain links TRBV28 to TRBJ1-2, with D unclear. The germline V and J ends were trimmed by 7 bases and 5 bases, with 14 bases remaining between them. This CDR3 is 13 amino acids long. Germline assignment: CDR1 MDHEN and CDR2 SYDVKM. CDR3 region: CASTVRGGYGYTF. The CDR3 coding sequence is TGTGCCAGCACCGTAAGAGGCGGGTATGGCTACACCTTC.